These 28 T cell receptor delta chains were all obtained from the same sample, sequenced in a study of γδ T cells in repeated Plasmodium falciparum infection. TCRdb redid clone calling on the multiplex PCR reads using CATT. The sample carries 50,000 or so delta-chain clones, 1.6% recorded once. Bulk repertoires came from Vgamma9/Vdelta2+ or Vdelta2-negative gammadelta T cells flow-sorted from PBMC. Sequenced sample: gamma-delta T cells from blood. Receptors were obtained from a pool of human donors (malaria-infected and uninfected, not separated).

Comment on this clone: This is likely an artifact of a read error, given a far larger clone one base away. The identical CDR3 is also encoded by other nucleotide sequences in the sample. The chain is built from TRDV1 and TRDJ1; D is perhaps TRDD3 (5 bases). The J gene was missing in TCRdb and was found by matching the end of the DNA to germline. CDR1 TSWWSYY and CDR2 QGS come from the germline V gene. This CDR3 spans 17 amino acids. The CDR3 DNA reads TGTGCTCTTGGGGAACGTTCCCCGTACTGGATTACCGACAAACTCATCTTT. Protein sequence: CALGERSPYWITDKLIF.

There are a few counts of this clone. TCRdb assigns this DNA the protein of a much larger clone, which departs from its translation at residue 5; this likely reflects a read error, and the protein shown comes from translating the DNA. The chain recombines TRDV1 with TRDJ1; D might be TRDD2 (6 bases). With 4 bases removed from V and 0 bases from J, the gap between germline ends came to 24 bases. Germline V gene data show CDR1 as TSWWSYY and CDR2 as QGS. This CDR3 comprises 19 residues. In DNA form, the CDR3 reads TGTGCTCTTGGGGGATGCGTCCTACCGAGTACTGTTGACACCGATAAACTCATCTTT. This gives the protein CALGGCVLPSTVDTDKLIF.

This clone was found a few times. The protein given by TCRdb reflects a much larger clone and differs at residue 15 from this DNA's translation, likely from a read error; the protein shown is the DNA's translation. In nucleotides, the CDR3 is TGTGCCTGTGACACCGGGAGGGGGGACCAGTACACCGATAAACCCATCTTT. This codes for CACDTGRGDQYTDKPIF. Called V gene: TRDV2; the J gene was not called; the table's D call of TRDD3 was not tested on the DNA. Germline CDR1 reads GEAIGNYY; CDR2 reads EKD. The CDR3 is 17 amino acids.

The chain recombines TRDV1 with TRDJ1; the match to TRDD3 covers 9 bases. TCRdb does not report a J gene; here it was assigned by matching the DNA to germline references. Germline lookup yields CDR1 TSWWSYY and CDR2 QGS. The CDR3 consists of 22 residues. V shed 3 bases and J 0 bases; nucleotides not matched to a gene: 23. CDR3 nucleotide sequence: TGTGCTCTTGGGGACCTAGGCCTTCGCCCCTTGACTGGGGGACCCTACACCGATAAACTCATCTTT. It specifies CALGDLGLRPLTGGPYTDKLIF.

In its sample, this clone was seen many times. The chain carries TRDV1 and TRDJ1; perhaps D is TRDD2 or TRDD3 (6 bases each). This CDR3 contains 21 residues. Germline CDR1 TSWWSYY, CDR2 QGS. The germline V and J ends were trimmed by 1 base and 0 bases, with 27 bases remaining between them. The CDR3 protein is CALGEPPVLHSWGWYTDKLIF. The CDR3 bases are TGTGCTCTTGGGGAACCTCCGGTCCTACATAGCTGGGGATGGTACACCGATAAACTCATCTTT.

In its sample, this clone was seen many times. The V call is TRDV1, the J call TRDJ1, with D perhaps TRDD3 (6 bases). The CDR3 spans 18 residues. Germline assignment: CDR1 TSWWSYY and CDR2 QGS. The V end was cut by 6 bases, the J end by 0 bases, with 23 bases between. In DNA form, the CDR3 reads TGTGCTCTTGGCGAGGGGGGGGGTTTCGGGATATACACCGATAAACTCATCTTT. It translates to CALGEGGGFGIYTDKLIF.

In the case of this clone: For this DNA, TCRdb reports the protein of a much larger clone, which diverges at residue 6, most likely from a read error; the protein presented here is translated directly from the DNA. The gene calls are TRDV1 and TRDJ1; 10 nucleotides match TRDD3. With V trimmed by 1 base and J by 2 bases, 13 bases remained unmatched. The CDR3 is 19 amino acids. The germline V gene has CDR1 TSWWSYY and CDR2 QGS. Here the CDR3 reads CALGEPDLILLGDTDKLIF. The CDR3 DNA sequence: TGTGCTCTTGGGGAACCAGACCTAATTCTACTGGGGGATACCGATAAACTCATCTTT.

This clone turned up a few times. A much larger clone differs from this one at a single base, so this may be a read error. The sample holds other DNA sequences that translate to the same CDR3. The V gene is TRDV1, the J gene TRDJ1; 8 positions match TRDD3. TCRdb offers no J gene call, so here the DNA was matched to germline to obtain one. Per the germline V gene, CDR1 is TSWWSYY and CDR2 is QGS. The CDR3 runs to 21 residues. Trimming took 3 bases from V and 1 from J; bases not matched to a gene: 22. CDR3 coding DNA: TGTGCTCTTGGGGACCCCCTTCCAACATTACTGGGGGTTCTACTCACCGATAAACTCATCTTT. It encodes CALGDPLPTLLGVLLTDKLIF.

This clone was counted only a few times. The protein TCRdb lists belongs to a much larger clone and differs from this DNA's translation at residue 3, which points to a read error; the protein shown is made from the DNA. This sequence joins TRDV1 and TRDJ2; TRDD2 or TRDD3 may be the D gene (5 bases each). CDR1 TSWWSYY and CDR2 QGS come from the germline V gene. This CDR3 comprises 20 residues. This CDR3 is CAIGEPLLSGIYDETAQLFF. The CDR3 nucleotides read TGTGCTATTGGGGAACCTCTCCTAAGTGGGATTTACGATGAGACAGCACAACTCTTCTTT.

As for this clone: TCRdb has a much larger clone's protein, which differs at residue 9 from the translation of this DNA, likely because of a read error; what is shown is the protein translated from the DNA. The V and J genes are TRDV1 and TRDJ1; D gene uncertain. TCRdb is silent on the J gene; assignment here came from matching the DNA to germline. CDR3 length: 15 residues. CDR1 and CDR2 from the germline V gene are TSWWSYY and QGS. The germline V and J ends were trimmed by 4 bases and 2 bases, with 14 bases remaining between them. The CDR3, as DNA: TGTGCTCTTGGGGGGCCGATCCGGATTACCGATAAACTCATCTTT. Amino acid sequence: CALGGPIRITDKLIF.

As concerns this clone: TCRdb assigns this DNA the protein of a much larger clone, which departs from its translation at residue 7; this likely reflects a read error, and the protein shown comes from translating the DNA. V gene TRDV1 combines with J gene TRDJ1; the D gene is possibly TRDD2 (6 bases). TCRdb records no J gene; here it was assigned by comparing the DNA to germline. CDR1 and CDR2 from the germline V gene are TSWWSYY and QGS. Trimming pared 6 bases from V and 0 bases from J, leaving 35 bases between. The CDR3 totals 22 residues. CDR3 nucleotides: TGTGCTCTTGGACCTCGCGCTCCTACCATGGGGACAAGACCCAAGTACACCGATAAACTCATCTTT. It translates to CALGPRAPTMGTRPKYTDKLIF.

Concerning this clone: The TCRdb protein comes from a much larger clone and disagrees with this DNA's translation at residue 6, likely due to a read error; the protein given here is derived from the DNA. The gene calls are TRDV2 and TRDJ1, with TRDD3 matching over 12 bases. TCRdb leaves out the J gene; it was filled in here by matching the DNA to germline. Germline CDR1 is GEAIGNYY and CDR2 is EKD. The CDR3 length is 16 residues. Trimming cost V 7 bases and J 4 bases; bases outside gene matches: 12. The CDR3 region has the DNA TGTGCCTGGGGATTCCCGTACTGGGGGATACTCGATAAACTCATCTTT. Its protein is CAWGFPYWGILDKLIF.

In this sample, this clone turned up a few times. With a far larger clone one base away, a read error is the likely cause. Different DNA sequences within this sample yield the same CDR3. This rearrangement joins TRDV1 to TRDJ1; 8 nucleotides align to TRDD3. The length of the CDR3 is 17 residues. Germline V gives CDR1 TSWWSYY, CDR2 QGS. J lost 6 bases, V lost 9 bases, and 21 bases had no gene match. The CDR3 DNA follows: TGTGCTCTATGCTGCCCCCATACTGGGGGGTCCAACCATAAACTCATCTTT. It yields the protein CALCCPHTGGSNHKLIF.

About this clone: A read error is likely here: a far larger clone is one base away. Different DNA sequences within this sample yield the same CDR3. V is TRDV1 and J is TRDJ1, with 10 positions matching TRDD3. TCRdb leaves out the J gene; it was filled in here by matching the DNA to germline. This CDR3 contains 21 residues. CDR1 TSWWSYY and CDR2 QGS come from the germline V gene. The CDR3 coding sequence is TGTGCTCTTGGGGAAGCCGACCGGCCCTTCCATTGTACTGGGGGATCCGACAAACTCATCTTT. Amino acid sequence: CALGEADRPFHCTGGSDKLIF.

In regard to this clone: This could be a read error, since a much larger clone is one nucleotide away. This same CDR3 is encoded by further DNA sequences in the sample. J is TRDJ1 and V is TRDV1; no definite D call. V gave up 1 base and J gave up 7 bases, with 19 bases separating them. This CDR3 contains 16 residues. In germline, CDR1 is TSWWSYY, CDR2 QGS. The CDR3 here is CALGEQKVWHLRKLIF. For the CDR3, the DNA is TGTGCTCTTGGGGAACAAAAGGTTTGGCACCTGCGTAAACTCATCTTT.

This clone was seen ten or more times. The CDR3 spells CACDTVNGVFPDKLIF. Written as DNA, the CDR3 is TGTGCCTGTGACACCGTTAATGGCGTATTCCCCGATAAACTCATCTTT. The chain employs TRDV2 and TRDJ1; D remains ambiguous. Here the J gene was assigned by germline matching of the DNA, as TCRdb has none. In germline, CDR1 is GEAIGNYY, CDR2 EKD. The CDR3 sequence is 16 residues long. Trimming left V 0 bases short and J 3 bases short, with 16 bases between.

This clone was counted a few times. The protein TCRdb lists belongs to a much larger clone and differs from this DNA's translation at residue 15, which points to a read error; the protein shown is made from the DNA. The V gene call is TRDV2, and the J gene call is absent; the table's D gene call, TRDD3, was not cross checked with the DNA. The CDR3 extends over 17 amino acids. CDR1 is GEAIGNYY, CDR2 EKD, per germline. As DNA, the CDR3 is TGTGCCTGTTCACAACTGGGGGACCCTCTGTACACCGATAAACCCATCTTT. Encoded protein: CACSQLGDPLYTDKPIF.

This clone was seen a handful of times. The protein given by TCRdb reflects a much larger clone and differs at residue 16 from this DNA's translation, likely from a read error; the protein shown is the DNA's translation. The chain uses TRDV1 and TRDJ1, with 7 positions matching TRDD3. The J gene, left out of TCRdb, was set here by checking the DNA against germline. The germline gives CDR1 TSWWSYY, CDR2 QGS. The CDR3 has 21 amino acids. Trimming at V came to 1 base and at J to 9 bases, leaving 29 bases not matched to a gene. DNA of the CDR3: TGTGCTCTTGGGGAACCGAATCACCATCTTTTTTACTGGGGTCCTAAATCGGAACTCATCTTT. Its protein product is CALGEPNHHLFYWGPKSELIF.

Comments on this clone: TCRdb attributes to this sequence the protein of a much larger clone, which differs from the DNA translation at residue 12; a read error is likely, and the protein displayed is translated from the DNA. This chain links TRDV1 with TRDJ1; 8 nucleotides match TRDD3. The CDR3 is 19 amino acids. V lost 4 bases to trimming and J lost 0 bases; unmatched junction nucleotides: 16. Germline V gives CDR1 TSWWSYY, CDR2 QGS. CDR3 sequence (DNA): TGTGCTCTTGGGGTACTAACTGGGGGGCGACCCGAGTACACCGATAAACTCATCTTT. Protein: CALGVLTGGRPEYTDKLIF.

This clone was observed a few times. For this DNA, TCRdb reports the protein of a much larger clone, which diverges at residue 7, most likely from a read error; the protein presented here is translated directly from the DNA. The J gene is TRDJ1, the V gene TRDV1; 8 nucleotides line up with TRDD3. V dropped 2 bases and J dropped 3; count of bases not matched to a gene: 8. CDR1 and CDR2 from the germline V gene are TSWWSYY and QGS. The CDR3 covers 16 residues. The CDR3 reads CALGESSWGRSDKLIF. The CDR3 nucleotides are TGTGCTCTTGGGGAATCTTCCTGGGGGAGGTCCGATAAACTCATCTTT.

Points on this clone: This sequence is one base from a far larger clone and is likely a read error. Here the CDR3 DNA reads TGTGCTCTCGGGAAGGGGCCCGGCATTTGGGGGAGGTACACCGATAAACTCATCTTT. Its translation is CALGKGPGIWGRYTDKLIF. The gene calls are TRDV1 and TRDJ1; 7 nucleotides align to TRDD3. TCRdb is silent on the J gene; assignment here came from matching the DNA to germline. The V gene's germline CDR1 is TSWWSYY and CDR2 QGS. V was clipped by 9 bases and J by 0 bases; unmatched bases: 22. The length of the CDR3 is 19 residues.

This chain connects TRDV3 to TRDJ1, with TRDD3 matching over 8 bases. No J segment appears in TCRdb, so it was assigned here by matching the sequence to germline. The CDR3 contains 24 residues. With V trimmed by 1 base and J by 2 bases, 36 bases remained unmatched. Per the germline V gene, CDR1 is TVYSNPD and CDR2 is GDNSRS (reference sequence). CDR3 in amino acids: CAFIPKGRLTTSYWGSRGTDKLIF. CDR3 coding DNA: TGTGCCTTTATCCCAAAGGGGCGTCTTACTACCTCGTACTGGGGGTCCCGAGGAACCGATAAACTCATCTTT. The full variable domain, rest sourced from reference TRDV3 and TRDJ1, is CDKVTQSSPDQTVASGSEVVLLCTYDTVYSNPDLFWYRIRPDYSFQFVFYGDNSRSEGADFTQGRFSVKHILTQKAFHLVISPVRTEDSATYYCAFIPKGRLTTSYWGSRGTDKLIFGKGTRVTVEP.

This clone was counted a few times. TCRdb attributes to this sequence the protein of a much larger clone, which differs from the DNA translation at residue 8; a read error is likely, and the protein displayed is translated from the DNA. The chain recombines TRDV1 with TRDJ1; the D call may be TRDD1 or TRDD3 (5 bases each). Germline lookup yields CDR1 TSWWSYY and CDR2 QGS. This CDR3 is 17 amino acids long. V gave up 4 bases and J gave up 0 bases, with 18 bases separating them. This CDR3 is CALGGIGRDLYTDKLIF. The CDR3 nucleotides are TGTGCTCTTGGGGGAATAGGGAGGGATCTGTACACCGATAAACTCATCTTT.

This clone was counted many times. The protein recorded in TCRdb matches a much larger clone and deviates from this DNA's translation at residue 6, suggesting a read error; the protein here is obtained by translating the DNA. The rearrangement joins TRDV1 to TRDJ1; D might be TRDD3 (6 bases). V shed 4 bases and J shed 4 bases, with 13 bases lying between them. Germline V gene sequence: CDR1 TSWWSYY, CDR2 QGS. CDR3 length: 14 amino acids. Written as DNA, the CDR3 is TGTGCTCTTGGGGCGCGATACGCCAACGATAAACTCATCTTT. Amino acid sequence: CALGARYANDKLIF.

This clone was recorded at least ten times. A much more abundant neighbour one base away suggests this may be a read error. The chain employs TRDV1 and TRDJ1; D is perhaps TRDD3 (5 bases). There are 17 residues in the CDR3. The ends were cut back, 0 bases at V and 7 bases at J, with 21 bases in the middle. CDR1 and CDR2 (germline): TSWWSYY, QGS. The CDR3 loop is CALGELRPGGGNFKLIF. The DNA for the CDR3 is TGTGCTCTTGGGGAACTCAGGCCCGGCGGGGGCAACTTTAAACTCATCTTT.

The sample holds a few counts of this clone. The TCRdb protein, from a much larger clone, departs from this DNA's translation at residue 15, likely by read error; the protein shown derives from the DNA. Called V gene: TRDV2; the J gene was not called; the table's D gene call, TRDD3, was not cross checked with the DNA. The germline V gene encodes CDR1 GEAIGNYY and CDR2 EKD. CDR3 size: 17 residues. The CDR3 region has the DNA TGTGCCTGTGACATCATCGGGGTCAAGGGCTACACCGATAAACCCATCTTT. Its translation: CACDIIGVKGYTDKPIF.

A remark on this clone: This likely reflects a read error, since a far larger clone is one base away. Other DNA sequences from this sample encode an identical CDR3 as well. The gene calls are TRDV1 and TRDJ1; 11 positions agree with TRDD3. J lost 1 base, V lost 3 bases, and 13 bases had no gene match. The CDR3 is made up of 19 amino acids. From germline, CDR1 is TSWWSYY and CDR2 QGS. The CDR3 loop is CALGELRPTWGIRTDKLIF. The CDR3 nucleotides read TGTGCTCTTGGGGAGCTCCGTCCTACATGGGGGATACGCACCGATAAACTCATCTTT.

A note on this clone: The protein in TCRdb stems from a much larger clone and differs at residue 14 from this DNA's translation, likely a read error; here the protein is translated from the DNA. The V gene call reads TRDV2; no J gene was called; TRDD3 is taken as the D call from the table, unchecked against the DNA. The germline V gene encodes CDR1 GEAIGNYY and CDR2 EKD. This CDR3 is 16 amino acids long. The CDR3 region is CACDTLTGGYPDKPIF. DNA of the CDR3: TGTGCCTGTGACACCCTTACTGGGGGATACCCCGATAAACCCATCTTT.